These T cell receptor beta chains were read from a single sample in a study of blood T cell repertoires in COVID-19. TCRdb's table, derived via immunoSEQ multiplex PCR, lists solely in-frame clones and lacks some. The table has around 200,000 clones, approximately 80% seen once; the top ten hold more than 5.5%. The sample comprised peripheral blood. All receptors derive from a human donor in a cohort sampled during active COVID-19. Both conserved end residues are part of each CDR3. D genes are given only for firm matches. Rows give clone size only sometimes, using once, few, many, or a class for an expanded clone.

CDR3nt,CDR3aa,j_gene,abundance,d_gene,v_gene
TGTGCCACCAGTTTCCCCACAAGGAGGGTCACTGAAGCTTTCTTT,CATSFPTRRVTEAFF,TRBJ1-1,once,.,TRBV24-1
TGCGCCAGCAGCGGGGCCGGGACAGGCCTTTCCCCTAACTATGGCTACACCTTC,CASSGAGTGLSPNYGYTF,TRBJ1-2,.,TRBD1,TRBV5-1
TGTGCCAGCAGCGGAGGACTAGCCCAGTACCAAGAGACCCAGTACTTC,CASSGGLAQYQETQYF,TRBJ2-5,.,TRBD2,TRBV9
TGTGCCAGCAGCCTACGGGGACTAGCGGGGGGGACGGCAAACGAGCAGTACTTC,CASSLRGLAGGTANEQYF,TRBJ2-7,.,TRBD2,TRBV3-1/TRBV3-2
TGTGCCAGCAGCCAAGATCAGCTTGTAGGGGAATACACTGAAGCTTTCTTT,CASSQDQLVGEYTEAFF,TRBJ1-1,.,.,TRBV3-1/TRBV3-2
TGTGCCAGCAGTTCACTTAGCGGGGGGAGCACCGGGGAGCTGTTTTTT,CASSSLSGGSTGELFF,TRBJ2-2,.,TRBD2,TRBV6-6
TGCGCCAGTGCCCCGGGCCCTAGCGGGAGTAGCACAGATACGCAGTATTTT,CASAPGPSGSSTDTQYF,TRBJ2-3,.,TRBD2,TRBV5-1
TGTGCCAGCAGCTTAGACCCGGACAGCGAAAAACTGTTTTTT,CASSLDPDSEKLFF,TRBJ1-4,once,.,TRBV11-2
TGTGCCAGCAGCTCGACTGCGGCCGGGGAGCTGTTTTTT,CASSSTAAGELFF,TRBJ2-2,few,.,TRBV7-7
TGTGCCAGCAGTGAAAGAGACAGGGGACGTCGCTATGGCTACACCTTC,CASSERDRGRRYGYTF,TRBJ1-2,.,TRBD1,TRBV6-1
TGTGCCAGCAGCTTAGCGAAGGGGTTCTACGAGCAGTACTTC,CASSLAKGFYEQYF,TRBJ2-7,.,.,TRBV7-2
TGTGCCAGCAGTTGGACAGGACAAGAGACCCAGTACTTC,CASSWTGQETQYF,TRBJ2-5,.,TRBD1,TRBV28
TGTGCCAGCAGCTTAAAACCACCTAGCGGGGGTTTATACAATGAGCAGTTCTTC,CASSLKPPSGGLYNEQFF,TRBJ2-1,.,TRBD2,TRBV7-3
TGTGCCACCAGTTTCGCCGGGAGGAACACTGAAGCTTTCTTT,CATSFAGRNTEAFF,TRBJ1-1,.,.,TRBV15
TGCGCCAGCAGCTTTACGGGGGGATTTTCCTACGAGCAGTACTTC,CASSFTGGFSYEQYF,TRBJ2-7,.,TRBD2,TRBV5-1
TGCGCCAGCAGCTTGGCCAGTGCAGGGACTGAAGCTTTCTTT,CASSLASAGTEAFF,TRBJ1-1,.,.,TRBV5-1
TGCGCCAGCAGCCACGTACAGGGGTTCGACTCTAACTATGGCTACACCTTC,CASSHVQGFDSNYGYTF,TRBJ1-2,.,TRBD1,TRBV4-1
TGTGCCAGCAGCTTAGAATTTACAGGGGACGGCTACACCTTC,CASSLEFTGDGYTF,TRBJ1-2,.,TRBD1,TRBV7-6
TGTGCCAGCAGCTTGGGTCCAGGGGGCGGTCAGCCCCAGCATTTT,CASSLGPGGGQPQHF,TRBJ1-5,.,TRBD1,TRBV5-8
TGTGCCAGCCTGCCATCAAGGACAGGGTTTGAAAAACTGTTTTTT,CASLPSRTGFEKLFF,TRBJ1-4,.,TRBD1,TRBV2
TGTGCCAGCAGCTTCGGCGGGGGGGCCTATGAGCAGTTCTTC,CASSFGGGAYEQFF,TRBJ2-1,.,TRBD2,TRBV7-3
TGTGCCAGCAGTTTACGGGTCCCCTACGAGCAGTACTTC,CASSLRVPYEQYF,TRBJ2-7,.,.,TRBV27
TGCAGCGTTGTCTTCGCAGGGGAAGCCTACGAGCAGTACTTC,CSVVFAGEAYEQYF,TRBJ2-7,once,.,TRBV29-1
TGTGCCAGCTCACCAGCCAGGGGGCGAGTGAACACTGAAGCTTTCTTT,CASSPARGRVNTEAFF,TRBJ1-1,few,TRBD1,TRBV18
TGCGCCAGCAGGCAACAGGGAAATGAAAAACTGTTTTTT,CASRQQGNEKLFF,TRBJ1-4,few,.,TRBV5-1
TGTGCCAGCAGCCTGGGGAGGGAGAACACTGAAGCTTTCTTT,CASSLGRENTEAFF,TRBJ1-1,.,.,TRBV6-5
TGTGCCAGCAGCTCCTCCGTTTTTCAGAACTATGGCTACACCTTC,CASSSSVFQNYGYTF,TRBJ1-2,.,.,TRBV7-3
TGCGCCAGCAGCATGGGAACAATTTATGGCTACACCTTC,CASSMGTIYGYTF,TRBJ1-2,few,.,TRBV5-1
TGTGCCAGCAGTTTGACAGGGAATTCCTACGAGCAGTACTTC,CASSLTGNSYEQYF,TRBJ2-7,.,TRBD1,TRBV6-5
TGCGCCAGCAGTCAAGGGGAAACTGAAGCTTTCTTT,CASSQGETEAFF,TRBJ1-1,.,.,TRBV5-1
TGTGCCAGCAGCTTAGAAGGCGGGGAGACCCAGTACTTC,CASSLEGGETQYF,TRBJ2-5,.,.,TRBV11-2
TGTGCCAGCAGGGTCGGACAGGGCGGAGGACAGCCCCAGCATTTT,CASRVGQGGGQPQHF,TRBJ1-5,.,TRBD1,TRBV6-5
TGCGCCAGCAGCTGGGACAATTCGAACACTGAAGCTTTCTTT,CASSWDNSNTEAFF,TRBJ1-1,.,.,TRBV5-1
TGTGCCAGCAGTGAATACTCCCCCCGGAACTATGGCTACACCTTC,CASSEYSPRNYGYTF,TRBJ1-2,.,.,TRBV6-1
TGTGCCAGCAGTTGGGGGACAGGGGGCTATAACTATGGCTACACCTTC,CASSWGTGGYNYGYTF,TRBJ1-2,few,TRBD1,TRBV6-5
TGTGCCAGCAGCGTAGCTAACAGGGGGAAGGAGACCCAGTACTTC,CASSVANRGKETQYF,TRBJ2-5,.,TRBD1,TRBV9
TGCGCCAGCAGCTTGTTGCCCCTAGCGGTTGACACAGATACGCAGTATTTT,CASSLLPLAVDTDTQYF,TRBJ2-3,once,TRBD2,TRBV5-1
TGTGCCTGGGCCCCTCCAGGAGCCGGGGAAGGAGGCTACACCTTC,CAWAPPGAGEGGYTF,TRBJ1-2,.,.,TRBV30
TGTGCCAGCCGGACAGGGTGGGGCAATGAGCAGTTCTTC,CASRTGWGNEQFF,TRBJ2-1,.,TRBD1,TRBV6-5
TGTGCCAGCAGTCATAGCGGGCGGACCACAGATACGCAGTATTTT,CASSHSGRTTDTQYF,TRBJ2-3,.,TRBD2,TRBV7-3
TGTGCCAGCAGCTTTGAGAGCTCCTATAATTCACCCCTCCACTTT,CASSFESSYNSPLHF,TRBJ1-6,.,.,TRBV7-6
TGCGCCAGCAGCCAAGGAAGCGGATCCTACGAGCAGTACTTC,CASSQGSGSYEQYF,TRBJ2-7,.,.,TRBV4-1
TGTGCCAGCTCTGAGGGACAGGGGCGAGAAAAACTGTTTTTT,CASSEGQGREKLFF,TRBJ1-4,.,TRBD1,TRBV18
TGCGCCAGCAGCATCAACTCGGAGAACTATGGCTACACCTTC,CASSINSENYGYTF,TRBJ1-2,once,.,TRBV5-1
TGTGCCAGCAGTGAAGTTATGGGACTGGGGACCCAGTACTTC,CASSEVMGLGTQYF,TRBJ2-5,.,.,TRBV2
TGCGCCAGCAGCAGGACAGACCCGGGAGGTGAAAAACTGTTTTTT,CASSRTDPGGEKLFF,TRBJ1-4,.,.,TRBV5-1
TGTGCCAGCAGAGATAGCGGGGGGCCTACGCAGTATTTT,CASRDSGGPTQYF,TRBJ2-3,.,TRBD2,TRBV14
TGTGCCAGCAGCCAATCCAGACTAGCGACCTACGAGCAGTACTTC,CASSQSRLATYEQYF,TRBJ2-7,.,TRBD2,TRBV4-2
TGTGCCACCACCTATAGTGGGGGGGGGAATGAGCAGTTCTTC,CATTYSGGGNEQFF,TRBJ2-1,.,TRBD2,TRBV7-9
TGCGCCAGCACCCGAGGGGGCAGTCGGTTAAGCGAAAAACTGTTTTTT,CASTRGGSRLSEKLFF,TRBJ1-4,.,TRBD1,TRBV5-1
TGTGCCAGCAAGGAAGGACAGGACGATGGCTACACCTTC,CASKEGQDDGYTF,TRBJ1-2,.,TRBD1,TRBV12-3/TRBV12-4
TGTGCCAGCAGCTTGGTAGCGGGGGGGCCCGACACCGGGGAGCTGTTTTTT,CASSLVAGGPDTGELFF,TRBJ2-2,.,TRBD2,TRBV11-2
TGTGCCAGCAGCCCCTCGGGACTAGCGAAGGACGAGCAGTACTTC,CASSPSGLAKDEQYF,TRBJ2-7,once,TRBD2,TRBV3-1/TRBV3-2
TGTGCCAGCACCCAAGGAGAGGGGGCTAACGAGCAGTACTTC,CASTQGEGANEQYF,TRBJ2-7,.,TRBD1,TRBV6-9